Shown below are 27 T cell receptor beta chains from a single sample sequenced in a study of PD-1 blockade in classical Hodgkin lymphoma (dated by TCRdb to the early 2020s). Explained via the paper, the time point label denotes: cycle 4 day 1 (C4D1), after more than five weeks of nivolumab. Every trial patient had relapsed following autologous stem cell transplantation, and prior brentuximab vedotin exposure was what differed among cohorts A, B and C. Magnetic negative selection with a Miltenyi CD4+ T cell isolation kit was used to purify CD4+ T cells from thawed PBMCs. The library was generated by the immunoSEQ multiplex PCR assay. TCRdb holds this immuneACCESS table with in-frame rearrangements only. Some clones are missing; in checked studies, unresolved V genes explain under half, and the rest has no known cause. The sample includes 32,000 or so clones, with approximately 90% observed a single time. 0.25% to 0.3% of the sample belongs to the ten largest clones.

The specimen comprised CD4+ T cells from blood, sampled before the fourth cycle of nivolumab. The receptors come from a human donor with classical Hodgkin lymphoma.

The J gene is TRBJ1-3, the V gene TRBV18, with TRBD1 matching 10 bases. CDR1 is KGHSH and CDR2 is LQKENI in the germline V gene. This CDR3 region has 16 residues. V shed 4 bases and J 3 bases; nucleotides not matched to a gene: 6. The CDR3 bases are TGTGCCAGCTCACAAAGACAGGGGGCGGATGGAAACACCATATATTTT. Translation gives CASSQRQGADGNTIYF.

The V call is TRBV7-2, the J call TRBJ2-3; 7 bases align to TRBD2. Germline V lookup: CDR1 SGHTA, CDR2 FQGNSA. V trimming: 2 bases; J trimming: 6 bases; junction bases outside the gene matches: 11. The CDR3 has 16 amino acids. In nucleotides, the CDR3 is TGTGCCAGCAGCTTATTCCTTAGCGGGCCAAGGGATACGCAGTATTTT. Its translation: CASSLFLSGPRDTQYF.

J is TRBJ1-4 and V is TRBV5-1; D is undetermined. With 4 bases removed from V and 3 bases from J, the gap between germline ends came to 22 bases. Germline V gene lookup returns CDR1 SGHRS and CDR2 YFSETQ. This CDR3 is 18 amino acids long. Here the CDR3 reads CASSRRGEKGMANEKLFF. CDR3 coding DNA: TGCGCCAGCAGCCGTCGTGGGGAGAAGGGTATGGCTAATGAAAAACTGTTTTTT.

The genes are TRBV30 and TRBJ1-4; the D gene is possibly TRBD1 (6 bases). The length of the CDR3 is 15 residues. V lost 2 bases to trimming and J lost 2 bases, with 12 bases between them. Germline loops: CDR1 GTSNPN, CDR2 SVGIG (reference sequence). The CDR3 is CAWSSGTKTNEKLFF. In nucleotides, the CDR3 is TGTGCCTGGAGTTCCGGGACAAAGACTAATGAAAAACTGTTTTTT.

V is TRBV6-1 and J is TRBJ2-6; D remains ambiguous. From germline, CDR1 is MNHNS and CDR2 SASEGT. This CDR3 contains 11 residues. Trimming shortened V by 7 bases and J by 10 bases, and 8 bases separated the two germline ends. The CDR3 DNA is TGTGCCAGCATTCAGGATAACGTCCTGACTTTC. Its protein is CASIQDNVLTF.

J is TRBJ2-1 and V is TRBV29-1; D is possibly TRBD1 (8 bases). Germline V gene sequence: CDR1 SQVTM, CDR2 ANQGSEA. Trimming took 3 bases from V and 4 from J, leaving 16 bases between them. The length of the CDR3 is 15 residues. The CDR3 bases are TGCAGCGTTGATGTCGGGGGGACAGGATACAATGAGCAGTTCTTC. This codes for CSVDVGGTGYNEQFF.

As DNA, the CDR3 is TGTGCCAGCAGTTTTATTTACAGGGGGCGAGGCTACACCTTC. Translation: CASSFIYRGRGYTF. The V call is TRBV28, the J call TRBJ1-2, with TRBD1 matching over 9 bases. The trim removed 3 bases at V and 8 bases at J, leaving 7 bases unmatched. This CDR3 contains 14 residues. Germline V lookup: CDR1 MDHEN, CDR2 SYDVKM.

V and J are TRBV28 and TRBJ1-1; no reliable D call. The V gene lost 1 base and the J gene lost 3 bases, with 9 bases spanning the gap. The CDR3 contains 14 residues. CDR1 is MDHEN, CDR2 SYDVKM, per germline. CDR3 amino acids: CASSLLSGYTEAFF. The CDR3 DNA is TGTGCCAGCAGTTTATTATCAGGATACACTGAAGCTTTCTTT.

The rearrangement links TRBV11-2 to TRBJ1-5; D is uncertain. This CDR3 spans 12 amino acids. Germline assignment: CDR1 SGHAT and CDR2 FQNNGV. Trimming left V 0 bases short and J 4 bases short, with 1 base between. CDR3 sequence (DNA): TGTGCCAGCAGCTTAGATAATCAGCCCCAGCATTTT. It codes for CASSLDNQPQHF. Filled out from reference TRBV11-2 and TRBJ1-5, the complete variable domain reads EAGVAQSPRYKIIEKRQSVAFWCNPISGHATLYWYQQILGQGPKLLIQFQNNGVVDDSQLPKDRFSAERLKGVDSTLKIQPAKLEDSAVYLCASSLDNQPQHFGDGTRLSIL.

This clone was seen a handful of times. The chain joins TRBV7-2 to TRBJ1-3; D gene unclear. V was trimmed by 1 base and J by 3 bases, leaving 4 bases between them. This CDR3 is built from 13 residues. Germline-derived CDR1 and CDR2 are SGHTA and FQGNSA. The CDR3 DNA follows: TGTGCCAGCAGCTTAGAGGGTGGAAACACCATATATTTT. Residues: CASSLEGGNTIYF.

V gene TRBV18 combines with J gene TRBJ2-1; D tentatively reads TRBD1 or TRBD2 (5 bases each). Per the germline V gene, CDR1 is KGHSH and CDR2 is LQKENI. The V gene lost 3 bases and the J gene lost 5 bases, with 8 bases spanning the gap. The CDR3 covers 13 residues. The CDR3 spells CASSPGPDNEQFF. CDR3 DNA sequence: TGTGCCAGCTCACCGGGACCCGACAATGAGCAGTTCTTC.

The chain carries TRBV28 and TRBJ1-2, with D possibly TRBD1 on 6 matching bases. Deletions cut 8 bases from V and 5 bases from J, with 21 bases between. Germline assignment: CDR1 MDHEN and CDR2 SYDVKM. The CDR3 loop spans 15 amino acids. The CDR3 DNA is TGTGCCAGCCTCCTAGCGGCTCCCCAGGGGTATGGCTACACCTTC. As protein: CASLLAAPQGYGYTF.

The rearrangement uses TRBV30 and TRBJ2-7; 8 bases match TRBD1. The CDR3 length is 14 residues. Trimming took 1 base from V and 5 from J; bases not matched to a gene: 7. Germline CDR1 and CDR2: GTSNPN and SVGIG (reference sequence). CDR3 coding DNA: TGTGCCTGGAGTGGATCCGACAGGGGTGACGAGCAGTACTTC. Its translation: CAWSGSDRGDEQYF.

The rearrangement joins TRBV6-1 to TRBJ2-5, with 8 nucleotides matching TRBD1. With 4 bases clipped from V and 2 bases from J, the junction kept 3 bases outside the gene matches. This CDR3 has 14 amino acids. Germline-derived CDR1 and CDR2 are MNHNS and SASEGT. CDR3 sequence reads: CASSGDRIQETQYF. In nucleotides, the CDR3 is TGTGCCAGCAGTGGGGACAGGATACAAGAGACCCAGTACTTC.

The V and J genes are TRBV30 and TRBJ2-1, with 8 bases aligning to TRBD2. Unmatched junction bases numbered 9, after V lost 8 bases and J lost 3 bases. From germline, CDR1 is GTSNPN and CDR2 SVGIG (reference sequence). This CDR3 region has 14 residues. CDR3 in DNA: TGTGCCCGGGGGGGGCAGGCGGGCTACAATGAGCAGTTCTTC. Its protein is CARGGQAGYNEQFF.

The gene calls are TRBV19 and TRBJ1-2, with D possibly being TRBD1 (6 bases). The CDR3 covers 14 residues. Germline CDR1 LNHDA, CDR2 SQIVND (reference sequence). V shed 7 bases and J shed 2 bases, with 14 bases lying between them. In DNA, the CDR3 is TGTGCCAGTATTCCTTCAGGACAGAACTATGGCTACACCTTC. As protein: CASIPSGQNYGYTF. Looking up the rest from reference TRBV19 and TRBJ1-2 gives the full variable domain: DGGITQSPKYLFRKEGQNVTLSCEQNLNHDAMYWYRQDPGQGLRLIYYSQIVNDFQKGDIAEGYSVSREKKESFPLTVTSAQKNPTAFYLCASIPSGQNYGYTFGSGTRLTVV.

V usage is TRBV13 and J usage is TRBJ1-1; weak D call: TRBD1 (5 bases). The CDR3 is made up of 14 amino acids. Trimming took 4 bases from V and 8 from J, leaving 17 bases between them. CDR1 PRHDT and CDR2 FYEKMQ come from the germline V gene (reference sequence). The CDR3: CASSYTQGRREAFF. In DNA form, the CDR3 reads TGTGCCAGCAGCTACACCCAGGGACGGAGAGAAGCTTTCTTT. Together with reference TRBV13 and TRBJ1-1, the CDR3 gives the full variable domain: AAGVIQSPRHLIKEKRETATLKCYPIPRHDTVYWYQQGPGQDPQFLISFYEKMQSDKGSIPDRFSAQQFSDYHSELNMSSLELGDSALYFCASSYTQGRREAFFGQGTRLTVV.

V and J are TRBV5-1 and TRBJ2-5, with D maybe TRBD1 (6 bases). CDR3 length equals 16 residues. The germline V and J ends were trimmed by 1 base and 1 base, with 14 bases remaining between them. Germline-derived CDR1 and CDR2 are SGHRS and YFSETQ. The CDR3 DNA reads as TGCGCCAGCAGCTTGTGGGGACACGTACGCCAAGAGACCCAGTACTTC. Protein sequence: CASSLWGHVRQETQYF.

V usage is TRBV6-6 and J usage is TRBJ2-1, with D possibly being TRBD1 or TRBD2 (5 bases each). The CDR3 consists of 14 residues. Per the germline V gene, CDR1 is MNHNY and CDR2 is SVGAGI (reference sequence). V lost 6 bases and J lost 9, with 18 bases in between. CDR3 region: CASRNLGTLSEQFF. In nucleotides, the CDR3 is TGTGCCAGCAGAAATCTAGGGACCCTCAGTGAGCAGTTCTTC.

The V and J genes are TRBV29-1 and TRBJ2-1; D tentatively fits TRBD1 or TRBD2 (5 bases each). The CDR3 is made up of 13 amino acids. V lost 8 bases and J lost 5, with 16 bases in between. Germline values: CDR1 SQVTM, CDR2 ANQGSEA. The CDR3 protein is CSSDSGPNNEQFF. The DNA for the CDR3 is TGCAGCTCTGACAGCGGTCCCAACAATGAGCAGTTCTTC.

The V call is TRBV5-6, the J call TRBJ2-7; 9 nucleotides agree with TRBD1. Germline V gene sequence: CDR1 SGHDT, CDR2 YYEEEE. The CDR3 is 14 amino acids. V trimming: 0 bases; J trimming: 6 bases; junction bases outside the gene matches: 4. The CDR3 region has the DNA TGTGCCAGCAGCTTGGACAGGGGGCACACCGAGCAGTACTTC. It is translated as CASSLDRGHTEQYF.

V is TRBV7-8 and J is TRBJ2-1; TRBD2 might be the D (5 bases). CDR3 length equals 20 residues. V was shortened by 5 bases and J by 5 bases, with 31 bases between the two germline ends. Germline CDR1 SGHVS, CDR2 FQNEAQ. The CDR3, as DNA: TGTGCCAGCAGCACGAACCGGGCTTCGGGGTCGAGGACCCTCCACAATGAGCAGTTCTTC. As protein: CASSTNRASGSRTLHNEQFF.

The chain has TRBV11-3 and TRBJ2-5, with 9 bases matching TRBD2. The ends lost 2 bases at V and 4 bases at J; junction bases unmatched: 5. The germline V gene encodes CDR1 SGHNT and CDR2 YENEEA. The CDR3 runs 15 residues. CDR3 amino acids: CASSLSSGIGETQYF. As DNA, the CDR3 is TGTGCCAGCAGCTTATCTAGCGGGATCGGAGAGACCCAGTACTTC.

The chain recombines TRBV2 with TRBJ2-1, with unresolved D. V lost 7 bases to trimming and J lost 5 bases, with 18 bases between them. Germline CDR1 SNHLY, CDR2 FYNNEI. The CDR3 spans 15 residues. The CDR3 reads CASNRELIADNEQFF. In DNA, the CDR3 is TGTGCCAGCAATAGAGAGCTTATAGCCGACAATGAGCAGTTCTTC.

The V gene is TRBV5-1, the J gene TRBJ2-3; D perhaps matches TRBD1 (6 bases). V gave up 4 bases and J gave up 5 bases, with 11 bases separating them. CDR3 size: 13 residues. The germline V gene has CDR1 SGHRS and CDR2 YFSETQ. The CDR3 reads CASSGLRGDTQYF. CDR3 DNA: TGCGCCAGCAGCGGACTCAGGGGAGATACGCAGTATTTT.

The chain uses TRBV10-2 and TRBJ2-1; 10 bases agree with TRBD2. V was clipped by 6 bases and J by 7 bases; unmatched bases: 6. The CDR3 is made up of 14 amino acids. Looked up from germline, CDR1 is WSHSY and CDR2 is SAAADI. The CDR3 is CASRLAGVHNEQFF. The CDR3 DNA sequence: TGCGCCAGCAGGCTAGCGGGAGTGCATAATGAGCAGTTCTTC.

The rearrangement joins TRBV14 to TRBJ2-7; D possibly matches TRBD1 or TRBD2 (5 bases each). Trimming took 4 bases from V and 2 from J, leaving 18 bases between them. CDR1 is SGHDN, CDR2 FVKESK, per germline. The CDR3 sequence is 16 residues long. The CDR3 protein is CASSPFTGPSTYEQYF. The CDR3 nucleotides read TGTGCCAGCAGCCCCTTTACGGGACCCAGCACCTACGAGCAGTACTTC.